Included here is one T cell receptor (beta chain) sequence, with context. The data were taken from a study of sequential checkpoint blockade in melanoma. The CDR3 covers 12 residues. V shed 0 bases and J shed 8 bases, with 8 bases lying between them. Germline V lookup: CDR1 SGDLS, CDR2 YYNGEE. As to treatment: randomized to nivolumab then ipilimumab (arm A) or the reverse (arm B). Patients had received no earlier DNA-damaging chemotherapy. Measured with immunoSEQ multiplex PCR; TCRdb has only the in-frame clones, and not every one. Of tens of thousands of clones in the sample, roughly 80% were seen once.

The sequencing here drew on CD8+ T cells sorted from blood (inferred from file names), taken from a patient given nivolumab and ipilimumab in sequence. This clonotype was sampled from a human donor with melanoma. The rearrangement links TRBV9 to TRBJ1-2; the D gene is possibly TRBD1 (5 bases). CDR3 in DNA: TGTGCCAGCAGCGTAGGGGCAGGGGGCTACACCTTC. Amino acid sequence: CASSVGAGGYTF. Full variable domain (missing parts from reference TRBV9 and TRBJ1-2): DSGVTQTPKHLITATGQRVTLRCSPRSGDLSVYWYQQSLDQGLQFLIQYYNGEERAKGNILERFSAQQFPDLHSELNLSSLELGDSALYFCASSVGAGGYTFGSGTRLTVV.